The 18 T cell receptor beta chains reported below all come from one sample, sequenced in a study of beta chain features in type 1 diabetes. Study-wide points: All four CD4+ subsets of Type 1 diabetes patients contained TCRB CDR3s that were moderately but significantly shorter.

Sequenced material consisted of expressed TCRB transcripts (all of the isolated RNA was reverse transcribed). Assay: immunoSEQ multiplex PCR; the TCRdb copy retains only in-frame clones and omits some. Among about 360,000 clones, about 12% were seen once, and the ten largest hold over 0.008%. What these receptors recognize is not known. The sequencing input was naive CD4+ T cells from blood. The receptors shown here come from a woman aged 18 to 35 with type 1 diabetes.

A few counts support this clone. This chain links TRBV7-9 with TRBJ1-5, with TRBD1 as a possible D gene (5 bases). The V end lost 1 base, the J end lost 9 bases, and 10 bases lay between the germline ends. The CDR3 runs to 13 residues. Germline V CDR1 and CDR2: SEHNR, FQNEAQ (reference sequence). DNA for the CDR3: TGTGCCAGCAGCTTAGTTTCCAGGGCGCCCCAGCATTTT. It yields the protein CASSLVSRAPQHF.

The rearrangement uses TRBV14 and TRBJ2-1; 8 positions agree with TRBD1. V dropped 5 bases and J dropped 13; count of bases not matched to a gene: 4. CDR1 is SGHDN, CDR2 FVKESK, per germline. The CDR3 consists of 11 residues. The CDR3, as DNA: TGTGCCAGCAGCGCCGGGACAGGCCAGTTCTTC. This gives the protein CASSAGTGQFF.

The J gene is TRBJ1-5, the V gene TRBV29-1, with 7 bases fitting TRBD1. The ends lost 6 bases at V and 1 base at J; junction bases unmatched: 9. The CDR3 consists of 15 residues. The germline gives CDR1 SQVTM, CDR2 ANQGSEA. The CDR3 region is CSVSQGRRSNQPQHF. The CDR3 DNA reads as TGCAGCGTATCACAGGGGAGGAGAAGCAATCAGCCCCAGCATTTT.

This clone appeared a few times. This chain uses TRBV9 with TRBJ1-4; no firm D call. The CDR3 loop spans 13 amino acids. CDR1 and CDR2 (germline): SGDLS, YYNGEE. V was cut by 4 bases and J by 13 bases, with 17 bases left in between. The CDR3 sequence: CASSPPGIGVLFF. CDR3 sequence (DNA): TGTGCCAGCAGCCCTCCCGGGATAGGTGTACTGTTTTTT.

CDR3 region: CASSQVGGTQYF. CDR3 DNA sequence: TGCGCCAGCAGCCAAGTGGGAGGTACGCAGTATTTT. The V call is TRBV4-1, the J call TRBJ2-3, with D possibly being TRBD2 (6 bases). Between the trimmed V and J ends, which lost 1 base and 8 bases, there was a span of 7 bases. Germline V gives CDR1 MGHRA, CDR2 YSYEKL. The CDR3 spans 12 residues.

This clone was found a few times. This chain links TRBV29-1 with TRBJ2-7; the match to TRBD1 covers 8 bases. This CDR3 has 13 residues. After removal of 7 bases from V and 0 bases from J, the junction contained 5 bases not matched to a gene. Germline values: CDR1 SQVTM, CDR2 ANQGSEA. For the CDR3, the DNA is TGCAGCGCCGGACAGGGCCCCTCCTACGAGCAGTACTTC. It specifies CSAGQGPSYEQYF.

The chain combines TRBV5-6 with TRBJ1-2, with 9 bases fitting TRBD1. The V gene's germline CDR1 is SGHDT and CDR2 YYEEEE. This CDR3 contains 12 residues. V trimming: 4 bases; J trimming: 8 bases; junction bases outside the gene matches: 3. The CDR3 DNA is TGTGCCAGCAGCGGGACAGGGCCAGGCTACACCTTC. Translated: CASSGTGPGYTF.

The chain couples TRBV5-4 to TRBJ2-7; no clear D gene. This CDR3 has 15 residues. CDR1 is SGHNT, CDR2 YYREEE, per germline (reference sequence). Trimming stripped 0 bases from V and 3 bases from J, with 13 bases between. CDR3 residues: CASSLEAGENYEQYF. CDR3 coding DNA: TGTGCCAGCAGCTTGGAGGCAGGCGAGAACTACGAGCAGTACTTC.

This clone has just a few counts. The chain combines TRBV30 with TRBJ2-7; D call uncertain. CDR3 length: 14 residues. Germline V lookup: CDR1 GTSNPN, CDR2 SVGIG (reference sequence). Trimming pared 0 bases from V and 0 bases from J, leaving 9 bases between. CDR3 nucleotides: TGTGCCTGGAGTGTCCCTAGGATCTCCTACGAGCAGTACTTC. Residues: CAWSVPRISYEQYF.

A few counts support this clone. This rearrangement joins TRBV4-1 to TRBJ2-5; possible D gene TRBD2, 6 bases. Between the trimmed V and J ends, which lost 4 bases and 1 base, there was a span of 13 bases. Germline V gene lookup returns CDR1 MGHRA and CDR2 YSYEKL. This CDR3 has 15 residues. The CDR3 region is CASSPMGLIQETQYF. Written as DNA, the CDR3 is TGCGCCAGCAGCCCTATGGGACTGATCCAAGAGACCCAGTACTTC.

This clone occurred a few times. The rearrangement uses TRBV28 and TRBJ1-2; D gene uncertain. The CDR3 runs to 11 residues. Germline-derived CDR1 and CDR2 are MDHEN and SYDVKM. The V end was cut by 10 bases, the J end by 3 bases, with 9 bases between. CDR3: CATTRDYGYTF. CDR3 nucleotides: TGTGCCACCACTAGAGACTATGGCTACACCTTC.

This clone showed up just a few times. The CDR3 sequence is CASSQVSAAVDGYTF. The CDR3 DNA follows: TGTGCCAGCAGCCAAGTTTCGGCGGCGGTGGATGGCTACACCTTC. The chain links TRBV14 to TRBJ1-2; D is undetermined. Germline V gives CDR1 SGHDN, CDR2 FVKESK. The CDR3 sequence is 15 residues long. Between the trimmed V and J ends, which lost 1 base and 6 bases, there was a span of 15 bases.

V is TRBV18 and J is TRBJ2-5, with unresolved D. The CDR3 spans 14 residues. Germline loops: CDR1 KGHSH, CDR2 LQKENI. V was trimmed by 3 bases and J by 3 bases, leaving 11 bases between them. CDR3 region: CASSPMTGEETQYF. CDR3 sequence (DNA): TGTGCCAGCTCACCCATGACGGGTGAAGAGACCCAGTACTTC.

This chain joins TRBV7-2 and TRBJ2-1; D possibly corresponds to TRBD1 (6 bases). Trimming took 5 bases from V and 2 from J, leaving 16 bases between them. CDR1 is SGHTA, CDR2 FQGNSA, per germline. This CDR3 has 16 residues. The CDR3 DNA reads TGTGCCAGCAGCCCAGGCGGCAGGGGCCCCTACAATGAGCAGTTCTTC. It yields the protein CASSPGGRGPYNEQFF.

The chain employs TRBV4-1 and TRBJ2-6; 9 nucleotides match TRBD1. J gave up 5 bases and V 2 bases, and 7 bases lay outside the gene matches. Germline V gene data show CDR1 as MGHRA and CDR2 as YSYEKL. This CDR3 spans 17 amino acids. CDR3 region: CASSQPGQGAWANVLTF. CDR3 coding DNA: TGCGCCAGCAGCCAACCGGGACAGGGCGCCTGGGCCAACGTCCTGACTTTC.

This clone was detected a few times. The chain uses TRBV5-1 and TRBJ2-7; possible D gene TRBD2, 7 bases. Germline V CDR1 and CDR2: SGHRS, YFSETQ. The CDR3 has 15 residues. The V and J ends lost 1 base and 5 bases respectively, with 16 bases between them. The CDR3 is CASSLPSGTSNEQYF. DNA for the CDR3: TGCGCCAGCAGCTTGCCCAGCGGGACATCGAACGAGCAGTACTTC.

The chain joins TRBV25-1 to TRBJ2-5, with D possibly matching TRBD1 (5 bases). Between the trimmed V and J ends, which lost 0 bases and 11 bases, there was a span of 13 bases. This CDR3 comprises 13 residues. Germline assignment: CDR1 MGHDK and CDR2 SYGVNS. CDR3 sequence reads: CASSEYSGKGQYF. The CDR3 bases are TGTGCCAGCAGTGAATATAGTGGGAAGGGGCAGTACTTC.

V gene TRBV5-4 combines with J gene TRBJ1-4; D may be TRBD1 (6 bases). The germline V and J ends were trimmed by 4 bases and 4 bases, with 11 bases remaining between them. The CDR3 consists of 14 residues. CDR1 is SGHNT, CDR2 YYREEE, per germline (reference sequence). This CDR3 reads CASSAGQSNEKLFF. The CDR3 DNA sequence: TGTGCCAGCAGCGCCGGACAGAGTAATGAAAAACTGTTTTTT.